A single sample is the source of the 21 T cell receptor beta chains below, sequenced in a study of blood T cells in healthy people across ages. A second about 6 to 12 cycle PCR used barcoded and J-beta primers. TCRdb reanalysed the 5' RACE reads using MiXCR and keeps one entry per CDR3 protein. The repertoire includes about 940,000 distinct CDR3 sequences, around 46% of them detected once, and 13% sits in the top ten. Sequenced material: blood. These TCRs come from a man under 40 in good health.

This clonotype was detected a few times. The rearrangement links TRBV2 to TRBJ2-5; maybe TRBD2 (6 bases). Germline V gene lookup returns CDR1 SNHLY and CDR2 FYNNEI. Trimming left V 6 bases short and J 2 bases short, with 13 bases between. The CDR3 is 14 amino acids. The CDR3 spells CASRDPRGQETQYF. CDR3 nucleotides: TGTGCCAGCAGGGACCCTCGGGGGCAAGAGACCCAGTACTTC.

J is TRBJ2-3 and V is TRBV6-5; 10 nucleotides line up with TRBD1. CDR3 length: 15 amino acids. The germline CDR1 and CDR2 sequences are MNHEY and SVGAGI. The junction had 8 bases not matched to a gene; V was cut back by 7 bases and J by 4 bases. CDR3 coding DNA: TGTGCCAGCAACCCCGGGACAGGGGACGCAGATACGCAGTATTTT. This gives the protein CASNPGTGDADTQYF.

A few counts support this clonotype. The gene calls are TRBV6-1 and TRBJ1-1, with 7 bases matching TRBD1. Germline CDR1 is MNHNS and CDR2 is SASEGT. With 1 base clipped from V and 10 bases from J, the junction kept 3 bases outside the gene matches. This CDR3 is 12 amino acids long. CDR3 sequence reads: CASSEGGQLAFF. CDR3 in DNA: TGTGCCAGCAGTGAAGGGGGACAGTTAGCTTTCTTT.

The V gene is TRBV5-1, the J gene TRBJ2-1; the D gene is possibly TRBD2 (6 bases). CDR3 length: 16 residues. V was pared by 2 bases and J by 3 bases, with 15 bases between. Germline V gene data show CDR1 as SGHRS and CDR2 as YFSETQ. CDR3 bases: TGCGCCAGCAGCTTTGGCACCCCCGGGGGCTACAATGAGCAGTTCTTC. It translates to CASSFGTPGGYNEQFF.

This chain uses TRBV19 with TRBJ2-1; 7 bases line up with TRBD2. After removal of 1 base from V and 4 bases from J, the junction contained 4 bases not matched to a gene. CDR3 length equals 15 residues. In germline, CDR1 is LNHDA, CDR2 SQIVND (reference sequence). CDR3 sequence: CASSIGWGGYNEQFF. The DNA of the CDR3 is TGTGCCAGTAGTATAGGCTGGGGGGGGTACAATGAGCAGTTCTTC.

This chain connects TRBV5-1 to TRBJ1-4; D not resolved. Trimming stripped 5 bases from V and 0 bases from J, with 11 bases between. Germline CDR1 SGHRS, CDR2 YFSETQ. This CDR3 comprises 15 residues. This CDR3 is CASSSLGTTNEKLFF. The CDR3 DNA follows: TGCGCCAGCAGTAGTCTCGGGACAACTAATGAAAAACTGTTTTTT.

The rearrangement uses TRBV4-3 and TRBJ1-4; 8 positions agree with TRBD1. V shed 2 bases and J 10 bases; nucleotides not matched to a gene: 6. Germline-derived CDR1 and CDR2 are LGHNA and YSLEER. The CDR3 length is 14 residues. CDR3 DNA: TGCGCCAGCAGCCAATGGGCAGGGGGCGGAAAACTGTTTTTT. Translated, it gives CASSQWAGGGKLFF.

This clonotype was detected a few times. The genes are TRBV11-2 and TRBJ2-7; D is possibly TRBD1 (6 bases). Deletions cut 0 bases from V and 5 bases from J, with 8 bases between. This CDR3 comprises 13 residues. The V gene's germline CDR1 is SGHAT and CDR2 FQNNGV. The CDR3 spells CASSLDPGDEQYF. CDR3 nucleotides: TGTGCCAGCAGCTTAGATCCAGGGGACGAGCAGTACTTC.

This clonotype was seen a few times. The chain recombines TRBV7-8 with TRBJ2-7; D unclear. The germline CDR1 and CDR2 sequences are SGHVS and FQNEAQ. V was trimmed by 3 bases and J by 0 bases, leaving 9 bases between them. This CDR3 is built from 14 residues. CDR3 sequence reads: CASSFRTVSYEQYF. CDR3 bases: TGTGCCAGCAGCTTCCGGACGGTCTCCTACGAGCAGTACTTC.

The chain couples TRBV9 to TRBJ1-5; possibly TRBD1 for D (5 bases). Trimming stripped 7 bases from V and 0 bases from J, with 11 bases between. From germline, CDR1 is SGDLS and CDR2 YYNGEE. The CDR3 runs to 14 residues. DNA for the CDR3: TGTGCCAGCTCTTCGGGACTTAGCAATCAGCCCCAGCATTTT. Residues: CASSSGLSNQPQHF.

The rearrangement uses TRBV11-3 and TRBJ2-5; tentatively, D is TRBD1 (5 bases). The end of the DNA aligns better with TRBJ2-7, so the J call may be wrong. This CDR3 spans 13 amino acids. Germline values: CDR1 SGHNT, CDR2 YENEEA. Here the CDR3 reads CASSISTDYEQYF. The CDR3 coding sequence is TGTGCCAGCAGCATCTCGACAGACTACGAGCAGTACTTC.

This clonotype was counted once. The chain uses TRBV20-1 and TRBJ2-2, with D possibly TRBD2 on 5 matching bases. V gave up 5 bases and J gave up 1 base, with 20 bases separating them. This CDR3 has 17 residues. CDR1 DFQATT and CDR2 SNEGSKA come from the germline V gene (reference sequence). Here the CDR3 reads CSALITGKPLNTGELFF. The CDR3 bases are TGCAGTGCTCTCATCACGGGGAAGCCCCTGAACACCGGGGAGCTGTTTTTT.

This sequence joins TRBV5-1 and TRBJ1-1; D not certain. The V and J ends lost 3 bases and 4 bases respectively, with 13 bases between them. Germline V CDR1 and CDR2: SGHRS, YFSETQ. The CDR3 runs to 14 residues. CDR3 region: CASSYAVSRTEAFF. DNA of the CDR3: TGCGCCAGCAGCTACGCGGTTAGTCGCACTGAAGCTTTCTTT.

The chain recombines TRBV4-3 with TRBJ2-7; 10 bases match TRBD1. V lost 2 bases, J lost 3 bases, and 4 bases stayed unmatched. Germline CDR1 is LGHNA and CDR2 is YSLEER. CDR3 size: 15 residues. The CDR3 here is CASSQYGTGVYEQYF. For the CDR3, the DNA is TGCGCCAGCAGCCAATATGGGACAGGGGTCTACGAGCAGTACTTC.

The table lists this clonotype with a count of one. The gene calls are TRBV4-3 and TRBJ1-2; 7 positions agree with TRBD1. Per the germline V gene, CDR1 is LGHNA and CDR2 is YSLEER. Unmatched junction bases numbered 10, after V lost 0 bases and J lost 0 bases. The CDR3 totals 18 residues. This CDR3 reads CASSQDLVQGTANYGYTF. CDR3 sequence (DNA): TGCGCCAGCAGCCAAGATCTAGTACAGGGGACTGCTAACTATGGCTACACCTTC.

The chain is built from TRBV29-1 and TRBJ2-3; 7 nucleotides line up with TRBD1. The junction had 1 base not matched to a gene; V was cut back by 3 bases and J by 7 bases. The CDR3 sequence is 11 residues long. Germline values: CDR1 SQVTM, CDR2 ANQGSEA. The CDR3 DNA reads as TGCAGCGTTGACAGGGGGAATACGCAGTATTTT. Protein sequence: CSVDRGNTQYF.

J is TRBJ2-3 and V is TRBV7-3; D tentatively reads TRBD1 or TRBD2 (5 bases each). This CDR3 comprises 14 residues. V shed 4 bases and J shed 0 bases, with 8 bases lying between them. CDR1 SGHTA and CDR2 FQGTGA come from the germline V gene. CDR3 coding DNA: TGTGCCAGCAGCTGGGACCACAGCACAGATACGCAGTATTTT. It specifies CASSWDHSTDTQYF.

The J gene is TRBJ2-1, the V gene TRBV5-1; tentatively, D is TRBD1 (7 bases). The CDR3 runs to 16 residues. Germline values: CDR1 SGHRS, CDR2 YFSETQ. Between the trimmed V and J ends, which lost 0 bases and 5 bases, there was a span of 15 bases. CDR3 nucleotide sequence: TGCGCCAGCAGCTTGGAGGTCGGCAGGGGGGACAATGAGCAGTTCTTC. Translating it yields CASSLEVGRGDNEQFF. The variable domain in full, with the rest retrieved from reference TRBV5-1 and TRBJ2-1, is KAGVTQTPRYLIKTRGQQVTLSCSPISGHRSVSWYQQTPGQGLQFLFEYFSETQRNKGNFPGRFSGRQFSNSRSEMNVSTLELGDSALYLCASSLEVGRGDNEQFFGPGTRLTVL.

The chain carries TRBV3-1 and TRBJ2-1, with D possibly TRBD1 on 6 matching bases. V lost 3 bases to trimming and J lost 7 bases, with 16 bases between them. This CDR3 is 15 amino acids long. From germline, CDR1 is LGHDT and CDR2 YNNKEL (reference sequence). CDR3 sequence reads: CASSQDSIATNEQFF. The CDR3 DNA follows: TGTGCCAGCAGCCAGGACAGCATAGCGACGAATGAGCAGTTCTTC.

V and J are TRBV29-1 and TRBJ2-5; TRBD1 matches 9 bases. J gave up 11 bases and V 4 bases, and 17 bases lay outside the gene matches. This CDR3 contains 15 residues. The germline CDR1 and CDR2 sequences are SQVTM and ANQGSEA. CDR3 sequence: CSVVGTGLIAIEQYF. CDR3 sequence (DNA): TGCAGCGTTGTAGGGACAGGGTTAATAGCGATTGAGCAGTACTTC.

This clonotype has only a few counts. The J gene is TRBJ1-2, the V gene TRBV2; tentatively, D is TRBD1 (6 bases). Germline CDR1 and CDR2: SNHLY and FYNNEI. The CDR3 is 15 residues long. V lost 4 bases and J 4 bases, leaving 16 bases between the germline ends. The CDR3 reads CASSANRDISYGYTF. In DNA form, the CDR3 reads TGTGCCAGCAGTGCTAACAGGGACATCTCCTATGGCTACACCTTC.